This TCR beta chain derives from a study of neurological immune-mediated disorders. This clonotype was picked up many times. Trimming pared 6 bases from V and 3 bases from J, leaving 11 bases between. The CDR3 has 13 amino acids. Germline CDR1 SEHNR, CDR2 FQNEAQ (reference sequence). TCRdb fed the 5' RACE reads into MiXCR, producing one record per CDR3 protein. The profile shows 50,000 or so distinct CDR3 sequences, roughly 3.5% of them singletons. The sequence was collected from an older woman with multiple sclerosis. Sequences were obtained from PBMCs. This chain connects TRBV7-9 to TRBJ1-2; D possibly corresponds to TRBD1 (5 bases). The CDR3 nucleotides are TGTGCCAGCAGATCGACAGCCTACTATGGCTACACCTTC. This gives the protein CASRSTAYYGYTF.